Listed below are T cell receptor beta chains from one sample, sequenced in a study of OX40 agonist ivuxolimab in advanced cancers. Some clones are missing from TCRdb's copy, which holds only in-frame ones; the method was immunoSEQ multiplex PCR. This sample yields nearly 85,000 clones, of which 83% are seen a single time; around 0.84% belongs to the top ten. The specimen was CD4+ or CD8+ T cells sorted from blood, collected in a trial of the OX40 agonist ivuxolimab. The source is an adult with an advanced solid tumor such as melanoma, head and neck, liver or kidney cancer. Both conserved end residues are part of each CDR3. Each record gives: V gene, J gene, CDR3 length, CDR3 protein.

>TRBV5-1|TRBJ2-3|15
CASTPGGAIIDTQYF
>TRBV30|TRBJ2-7|12
CAWRGGNYEQYF
>TRBV18|TRBJ2-3|16
CASSPPRAGGTDTQYF
>TRBV7-9|TRBJ2-7|15
CASTPGGFVSYEQYF
>TRBV2|TRBJ1-2|14
CASSENAGNYGYTF
>TRBV18|TRBJ1-2|16
CASSPRVTGRHYGYTF
>TRBV27|TRBJ2-2|16
CASSLSSGGGTGELFF
>TRBV25-1|TRBJ2-3|12
CASSDPTDTQYF
>TRBV2|TRBJ2-5|9
CAHGETQYF
>TRBV19|TRBJ1-2|16
CASSGTGLGANYGYTF
>TRBV30|TRBJ2-5|16
CAWTTGLAGGKETQYF
>TRBV18|TRBJ2-7|16
CASSPPRGRESYEQYF
>TRBV2|TRBJ1-3|15
CASSEQGASGNTIYF
>TRBV7-2|TRBJ1-2|17
CASSLGRAGAPTYGYTF
>TRBV2|TRBJ2-7|13
CASFTGGSYEQYF
>TRBV2|TRBJ1-4|16
CASSEPYRAGGEKLFF
>TRBV5-4|TRBJ2-5|14
CASSLASRQETQYF
>TRBV7-2|TRBJ1-2|14
CASSLGTFSRGYTF
>TRBV4-2|TRBJ2-5|14
CASSLTSGEETQYF
>TRBV18|TRBJ2-7|14
CASSPSRDGYEQYF
>TRBV4-3|TRBJ2-2|18
CASSRGVAGASNTGELFF
>TRBV7-2|TRBJ1-2|12
CASSLVNYGYTF